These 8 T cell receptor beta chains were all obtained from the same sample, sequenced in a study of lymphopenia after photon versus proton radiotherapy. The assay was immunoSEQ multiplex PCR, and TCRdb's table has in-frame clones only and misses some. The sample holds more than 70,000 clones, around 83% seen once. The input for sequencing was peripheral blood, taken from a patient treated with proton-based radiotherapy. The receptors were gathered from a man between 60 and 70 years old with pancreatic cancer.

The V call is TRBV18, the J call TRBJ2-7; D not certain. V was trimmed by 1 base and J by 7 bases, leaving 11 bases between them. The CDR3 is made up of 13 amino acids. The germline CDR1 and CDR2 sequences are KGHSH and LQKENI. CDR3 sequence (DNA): TGTGCCAGCTCACCACTTCAGGACGGGGAGCAGTACTTC. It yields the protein CASSPLQDGEQYF.

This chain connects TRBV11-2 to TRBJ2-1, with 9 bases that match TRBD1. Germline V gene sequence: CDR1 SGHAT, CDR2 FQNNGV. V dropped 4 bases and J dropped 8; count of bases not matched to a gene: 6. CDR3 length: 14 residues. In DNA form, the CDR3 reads TGTGCCAGCAGCTCATACAGGGGGCAGGATGAGCAGTTCTTC. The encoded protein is CASSSYRGQDEQFF.

The CDR3 nucleotides are TGTGCCAGCTACCTGGGGGGGGCGCGGAATGAGCAGTTCTTC. This codes for CASYLGGARNEQFF. The gene calls are TRBV6-6 and TRBJ2-1; weak D call: TRBD2 (7 bases). V was cut by 8 bases and J by 7 bases, with 18 bases left in between. Germline V gene lookup returns CDR1 MNHNY and CDR2 SVGAGI (reference sequence). The CDR3 loop spans 14 amino acids.

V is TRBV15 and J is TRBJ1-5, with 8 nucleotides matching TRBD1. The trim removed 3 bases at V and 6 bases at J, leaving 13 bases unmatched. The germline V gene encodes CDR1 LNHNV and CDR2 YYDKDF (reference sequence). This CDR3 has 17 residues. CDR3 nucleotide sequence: TGTGCCACCAGCAGGGGCTCCGGACAGGGAGGCGGTCAGCCCCAGCATTTT. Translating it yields CATSRGSGQGGGQPQHF.

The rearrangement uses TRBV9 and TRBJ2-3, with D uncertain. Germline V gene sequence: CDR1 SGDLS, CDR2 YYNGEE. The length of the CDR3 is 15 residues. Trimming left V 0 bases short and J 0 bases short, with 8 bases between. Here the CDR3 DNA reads TGTGCCAGCAGCGTAGTGGGTTCTAGCACAGATACGCAGTATTTT. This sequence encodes CASSVVGSSTDTQYF.

CDR3 sequence: CASDGTGGGNNSPLHF. In DNA, the CDR3 is TGTGCCAGCGACGGGACAGGGGGTGGGAATAATTCACCCCTCCACTTT. The chain has TRBV2 and TRBJ1-6; 11 bases are a match to TRBD1. Germline CDR1 SNHLY, CDR2 FYNNEI. The J segment lost 5 bases and the V segment lost 8 bases, leaving 8 bases of the junction unmatched. The length of the CDR3 is 16 residues.

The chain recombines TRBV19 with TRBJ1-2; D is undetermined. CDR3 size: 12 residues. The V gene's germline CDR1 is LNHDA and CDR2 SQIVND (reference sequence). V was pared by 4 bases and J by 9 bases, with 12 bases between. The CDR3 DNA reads TGTGCCAGTAGTACGCGCTCGACAAGCTACACCTTC. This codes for CASSTRSTSYTF. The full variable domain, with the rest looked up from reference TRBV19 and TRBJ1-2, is DGGITQSPKYLFRKEGQNVTLSCEQNLNHDAMYWYRQDPGQGLRLIYYSQIVNDFQKGDIAEGYSVSREKKESFPLTVTSAQKNPTAFYLCASSTRSTSYTFGSGTRLTVV.

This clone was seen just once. The CDR3 reads CASSFRTPSDGYTF. CDR3 bases: TGTGCCAGCAGTTTCCGGACCCCCAGCGATGGCTACACCTTC. This chain joins TRBV27 and TRBJ1-2, with D uncertain. The CDR3 runs 14 residues. V lost 3 bases to trimming and J lost 6 bases, with 14 bases between them. Germline CDR1 MNHEY, CDR2 SMNVEV (reference sequence).